The next 22 T cell receptor beta chains were all read from a single sample in a study of identical twins. One entry per CDR3 protein results from TCRdb running MiXCR on the 5' RACE reads. This table holds around 240,000 distinct CDR3 sequences, 10% found once. Material: memory T cells sorted from blood. Every receptor here comes from a man aged 50-60 years in good health.

At least ten counts were recorded for this clonotype. The chain combines TRBV4-3 with TRBJ2-1; 8 positions match TRBD2. With 4 bases clipped from V and 7 bases from J, the junction kept 12 bases outside the gene matches. The CDR3 extends over 16 amino acids. Germline CDR1 LGHNA, CDR2 YSLEER. In nucleotides, the CDR3 is TGCGCCAGCAGCCCCAAAGGCGCGGGAGGAGGGAATGAGCAGTTCTTC. It is translated as CASSPKGAGGGNEQFF.

This chain connects TRBV28 to TRBJ2-4; weak D call: TRBD1 (5 bases). V lost 6 bases and J 0 bases, leaving 15 bases between the germline ends. This CDR3 has 16 amino acids. Germline V gives CDR1 MDHEN, CDR2 SYDVKM. This CDR3 is CASRPQGWGAKNIQYF. The CDR3 DNA sequence: TGTGCCAGCAGGCCTCAGGGCTGGGGAGCCAAAAACATTCAGTACTTC. Variable domain in full (rest from reference TRBV28 and TRBJ2-4): DVKVTQSSRYLVKRTGEKVFLECVQDMDHENMFWYRQDPGLGLRLIYFSYDVKMKEKGDIPEGYSVSREKKERFSLILESASTNQTSMYLCASRPQGWGAKNIQYFGAGTRLSVL.

This clonotype has ten or more counts. This chain links TRBV11-2 with TRBJ2-7; D is perhaps TRBD1 or TRBD2 (7 bases each). V was trimmed by 5 bases and J by 6 bases, leaving 17 bases between them. The CDR3 contains 14 residues. Germline values: CDR1 SGHAT, CDR2 FQNNGV. Here the CDR3 DNA reads TGTGCCAGCAGCGGATTCAGGGGGGGTCTCGAGCAGTACTTC. This translates into CASSGFRGGLEQYF. The variable domain in full, completed from reference TRBV11-2 and TRBJ2-7, reads EAGVAQSPRYKIIEKRQSVAFWCNPISGHATLYWYQQILGQGPKLLIQFQNNGVVDDSQLPKDRFSAERLKGVDSTLKIQPAKLEDSAVYLCASSGFRGGLEQYFGPGTRLTVT.

This clonotype was found a few times. The DNA for the CDR3 is TGTGCCAGCAATTCCGGGGAGGGTGAAAAACTGTTTTTT. Its translation is CASNSGEGEKLFF. The V call is TRBV2, the J call TRBJ1-4, with unresolved D. The CDR3 consists of 13 residues. Trimming stripped 7 bases from V and 7 bases from J, with 13 bases between. Germline V lookup: CDR1 SNHLY, CDR2 FYNNEI.

In this sample, this clonotype turned up many times. The chain carries TRBV6-5 and TRBJ1-2; 8 nucleotides agree with TRBD1. The CDR3 extends over 15 amino acids. The J segment lost 6 bases and the V segment lost 2 bases, leaving 8 bases of the junction unmatched. Germline V lookup: CDR1 MNHEY, CDR2 SVGAGI. The CDR3 DNA reads TGTGCCAGCAGTTACGCGGACAGGGCCTGGGATGGCTACACCTTC. As protein: CASSYADRAWDGYTF.

This clonotype came up many times. The CDR3 DNA is TGTGCCAGCAGGTCCGGGACAGGGGGTCACGAGCAGTACTTC. Its translation is CASRSGTGGHEQYF. The chain combines TRBV12-3 or TRBV12-4 with TRBJ2-7; 11 bases map to TRBD1. The CDR3 is 14 amino acids. The V and J ends lost 6 bases and 5 bases, in that order; junction bases with no gene match: 6.

At least ten counts were recorded for this clonotype. The chain has TRBV5-1 and TRBJ2-3, with D unclear. V was cut by 0 bases and J by 3 bases, with 11 bases left in between. The CDR3 is 15 residues long. Germline CDR1 SGHRS, CDR2 YFSETQ. The CDR3 here is CASSLEGLGTDTQYF. The CDR3 nucleotides read TGCGCCAGCAGCTTGGAGGGCCTTGGAACAGATACGCAGTATTTT. The full variable domain, completed using reference TRBV5-1 and TRBJ2-3, is KAGVTQTPRYLIKTRGQQVTLSCSPISGHRSVSWYQQTPGQGLQFLFEYFSETQRNKGNFPGRFSGRQFSNSRSEMNVSTLELGDSALYLCASSLEGLGTDTQYFGPGTRLTVL.

This clonotype has just a few counts. The V and J genes are TRBV18 and TRBJ1-4, with D uncertain. Trimming cost V 7 bases and J 1 base, with 13 bases left between them. This CDR3 contains 15 residues. The germline CDR1 and CDR2 sequences are KGHSH and LQKENI. CDR3 sequence: CASCAGGGTNEKLFF. CDR3 in DNA: TGTGCCAGCTGTGCCGGTGGCGGAACTAATGAAAAACTGTTTTTT.

This clonotype was detected ten times or more. The chain links TRBV20-1 to TRBJ2-1; no clear D gene. The CDR3 covers 12 residues. CDR1 and CDR2 (germline): DFQATT, SNEGSKA (reference sequence). With 6 bases removed from V and 10 bases from J, the gap between germline ends came to 16 bases. CDR3 loop: CSAARSGVEQFF. CDR3 coding DNA: TGCAGTGCCGCTAGATCTGGGGTCGAGCAGTTCTTC.

This clonotype was picked up many times. The CDR3: CASSLDIAQPQHF. CDR3 DNA sequence: TGTGCCAGCAGCTTAGATATCGCCCAGCCCCAGCATTTT. This chain connects TRBV11-2 to TRBJ1-5; D is unresolved. V shed 0 bases and J shed 7 bases, with 7 bases lying between them. This CDR3 has 13 amino acids. Germline assignment: CDR1 SGHAT and CDR2 FQNNGV. The variable domain in full, completed from reference TRBV11-2 and TRBJ1-5, reads EAGVAQSPRYKIIEKRQSVAFWCNPISGHATLYWYQQILGQGPKLLIQFQNNGVVDDSQLPKDRFSAERLKGVDSTLKIQPAKLEDSAVYLCASSLDIAQPQHFGDGTRLSIL.

This clonotype was detected a few times. This chain uses TRBV5-5 with TRBJ2-5; 11 bases agree with TRBD2. The CDR3 is 17 residues long. The trim removed 0 bases at V and 4 bases at J, leaving 8 bases unmatched. From germline, CDR1 is SGHKS and CDR2 YYEKEE (reference sequence). The CDR3 sequence: CASSLVASGGLRETQYF. In DNA form, the CDR3 reads TGTGCCAGCAGCTTGGTCGCTAGCGGGGGGTTACGAGAGACCCAGTACTTC.

This clonotype was recorded many times. The chain recombines TRBV4-1 with TRBJ1-6; D is perhaps TRBD1 (5 bases). The germline gives CDR1 MGHRA, CDR2 YSYEKL. This CDR3 is 16 amino acids long. The V gene lost 1 base and the J gene lost 7 bases, with 14 bases spanning the gap. CDR3 sequence reads: CASSQADSGKNSPLHF. CDR3 in DNA: TGCGCCAGCAGCCAAGCCGACAGCGGGAAAAATTCACCCCTCCACTTT.

There are many counts of this clonotype. The V and J genes are TRBV9 and TRBJ1-4; tentatively, D is TRBD1 (6 bases). Germline CDR1 SGDLS, CDR2 YYNGEE. The CDR3 sequence is 14 residues long. V was clipped by 0 bases and J by 7 bases, with 10 bases between them. CDR3 nucleotide sequence: TGTGCCAGCAGCGTAGGAGGGGGGCGTGAAAAACTGTTTTTT. This sequence encodes CASSVGGGREKLFF.

This clonotype has a count of ten or more. The chain employs TRBV20-1 and TRBJ2-1; a possible D gene is TRBD2 (5 bases). V was trimmed by 6 bases and J by 4 bases, leaving 16 bases between them. The CDR3 contains 14 residues. In germline, CDR1 is DFQATT, CDR2 SNEGSKA (reference sequence). DNA of the CDR3: TGCAGTGCCCCTTCCGGGATGGGGTACAATGAGCAGTTCTTC. Translated: CSAPSGMGYNEQFF.

V usage is TRBV24-1 and J usage is TRBJ2-2, with 10 positions matching TRBD1. Germline lookup yields CDR1 KGHDR and CDR2 SFDVKD. Trimming cost V 6 bases and J 4 bases; bases outside gene matches: 4. The CDR3 is 15 amino acids. The CDR3 sequence: CATSRQGASTGELFF. CDR3 bases: TGTGCCACCAGTCGACAGGGGGCGAGCACCGGGGAGCTGTTTTTT.

The V gene is TRBV28, the J gene TRBJ1-4; 7 nucleotides align to TRBD1. The CDR3 has 14 amino acids. Germline V gene data show CDR1 as MDHEN and CDR2 as SYDVKM. The V and J ends lost 3 bases and 8 bases, in that order; junction bases with no gene match: 6. The CDR3 DNA follows: TGTGCCAGCAGTTTTACACAGGGGACGGAAAAACTGTTTTTT. Its protein is CASSFTQGTEKLFF.

The table lists this clonotype with many counts. This sequence joins TRBV5-1 and TRBJ2-2; TRBD1 matches at 9 bases. This CDR3 contains 16 residues. CDR1 and CDR2 from the germline V gene are SGHRS and YFSETQ. With 0 bases clipped from V and 4 bases from J, the junction kept 4 bases outside the gene matches. The CDR3 DNA reads TGCGCCAGCAGCTTGGCAGGGACAGGGATCACCGGGGAGCTGTTTTTT. Translating it yields CASSLAGTGITGELFF.

The genes are TRBV27 and TRBJ2-2; D remains unclear. Germline CDR1 MNHEY, CDR2 SMNVEV (reference sequence). The CDR3 length is 14 residues. The V gene lost 0 bases and the J gene lost 7 bases, with 9 bases spanning the gap. In nucleotides, the CDR3 is TGTGCCAGCAGTTTATCGGCCTGGATCGGGGAGCTGTTTTTT. Translation gives CASSLSAWIGELFF.

This clonotype has at least ten counts. This chain uses TRBV10-3 with TRBJ2-7; D gene ambiguous. Trimming stripped 0 bases from V and 3 bases from J, with 6 bases between. CDR1 is ENHRY, CDR2 SYGVKD, per germline. The CDR3 sequence is 13 residues long. In DNA, the CDR3 is TGTGCCATCAGTGAGTCTGCCTACTACGAGCAGTACTTC. Amino acid sequence: CAISESAYYEQYF.

This clonotype was recorded at least ten times. This chain uses TRBV27 with TRBJ1-1; 7 bases are a match to TRBD1. CDR1 MNHEY and CDR2 SMNVEV come from the germline V gene (reference sequence). The CDR3 length is 15 residues. Trimming cost V 6 bases and J 0 bases; bases outside gene matches: 7. CDR3 loop: CASSLSTGMNTEAFF. DNA for the CDR3: TGTGCCAGCAGCCTCTCGACAGGGATGAACACTGAAGCTTTCTTT.

The V and J genes are TRBV11-1 and TRBJ2-1; 12 bases are shared with TRBD2. CDR3 length: 16 residues. V dropped 0 bases and J dropped 7; count of bases not matched to a gene: 4. Per the germline V gene, CDR1 is SGHAT and CDR2 is FQDESV (reference sequence). The DNA for the CDR3 is TGTGCCAGCAGCTTAGCGCTGACTAGCGGGGGAAATGAGCAGTTCTTC. It translates to CASSLALTSGGNEQFF.

There are many counts of this clonotype. This rearrangement joins TRBV7-2 to TRBJ2-6, with D uncertain. The CDR3 runs to 15 residues. Trimming stripped 2 bases from V and 2 bases from J, with 7 bases between. Germline V gene sequence: CDR1 SGHTA, CDR2 FQGNSA. CDR3 nucleotide sequence: TGTGCCAGCAGCTTAAAGGCAGCTGGGGCCAACGTCCTGACTTTC. This encodes CASSLKAAGANVLTF.